This T cell receptor beta chain was recovered during a study of cytomegalovirus exposure and HLA in healthy donors. The length of the CDR3 is 14 residues. Germline V lookup: CDR1 MNHEY, CDR2 SVGAGI. V lost 6 bases, J lost 2 bases, and 5 bases stayed unmatched. Primers for the PCR totalled 60 Vbeta and 13 Jbeta. Profiling relied on immunoSEQ multiplex PCR, and the TCRdb table lists in-frame clones only, not all of them. This sample has more than 95,000 clones, with less than 85% found just once. The rearrangement uses TRBV6-5 and TRBJ2-3, with 7 bases matching TRBD2. The sample taken for sequencing was PBMCs. The receptor was isolated from a female donor in good health and CMV-seronegative. The CDR3 DNA reads as TGTGCCAGCAGCCGGGGACTACTCACAGATACGCAGTATTTT. Its translation: CASSRGLLTDTQYF.